A single sample gave rise to the 21 T cell receptor beta chains below, sequenced in a study of PD-1 blockade in classical Hodgkin lymphoma. Libraries were prepared by immunoSEQ multiplex PCR; TCRdb keeps only in-frame clonotypes and omits some of them. This sample has about 30,000 clones; 88% occur once, and the top ten carry more than 0.95%. Time point noted: newly diagnosed, previously untreated cHL patient sample. Purified CD4+ T cells were obtained from thawed PBMCs through magnetic negative selection. Sequencing used CD4+ T cells from blood. These TCRs come from a human donor with classical Hodgkin lymphoma.

The chain is built from TRBV29-1 and TRBJ2-4; 10 bases line up with TRBD1. The CDR3 has 17 amino acids. J lost 0 bases, V lost 7 bases, and 12 bases had no gene match. Per the germline V gene, CDR1 is SQVTM and CDR2 is ANQGSEA. DNA for the CDR3: TGCAGCGCCGTTGGGACAGGGGCCGTTCTAGCCAAAAACATTCAGTACTTC. Its translation is CSAVGTGAVLAKNIQYF.

DNA for the CDR3: TGCGCCAGCAGCTTAGTAGGGAGTGATGCAGATACGCAGTATTTT. Its protein product is CASSLVGSDADTQYF. J is TRBJ2-3 and V is TRBV5-1, with D possibly being TRBD2 (5 bases). Trimming removed 2 bases at V and 4 bases at J, with 14 bases between. Germline CDR1 reads SGHRS; CDR2 reads YFSETQ. The CDR3 contains 15 residues. Full variable domain (rest looked up from reference TRBV5-1 and TRBJ2-3): KAGVTQTPRYLIKTRGQQVTLSCSPISGHRSVSWYQQTPGQGLQFLFEYFSETQRNKGNFPGRFSGRQFSNSRSEMNVSTLELGDSALYLCASSLVGSDADTQYFGPGTRLTVL.

The rearrangement joins TRBV5-6 to TRBJ2-3; D remains ambiguous. The V gene's germline CDR1 is SGHDT and CDR2 YYEEEE. Trimming removed 3 bases from V and 2 bases from J, with 10 bases in between. This CDR3 is 14 amino acids long. CDR3 sequence: CASSSPVPTDTQYF. CDR3 coding DNA: TGTGCCAGCAGCTCGCCCGTTCCCACAGATACGCAGTATTTT. The complete variable domain, with remaining parts taken from reference TRBV5-6 and TRBJ2-3, reads DAGVTQSPTHLIKTRGQQVTLRCSPKSGHDTVSWYQQALGQGPQFIFQYYEEEERQRGNFPDRFSGHQFPNYSSELNVNALLLGDSALYLCASSSPVPTDTQYFGPGTRLTVL.

The CDR3 DNA reads TGTGCCAGTACCAGACAGGGATCCGGGGCCAACGTCCTGACTTTC. It encodes CASTRQGSGANVLTF. This sequence joins TRBV19 and TRBJ2-6; TRBD1 matches at 7 bases. CDR1 is LNHDA, CDR2 SQIVND, per germline (reference sequence). J was trimmed by 4 bases and V by 7 bases; bases with no gene match: 7. The CDR3 covers 15 residues.

This chain uses TRBV5-4 with TRBJ2-5; TRBD2 aligns across 7 bases. The CDR3 is 14 residues long. V was clipped by 5 bases and J by 1 base; unmatched bases: 5. CDR1 is SGHNT, CDR2 YYREEE, per germline (reference sequence). As DNA, the CDR3 is TGTGCCAGCAGGACGACTAGCAGCCAAGAGACCCAGTACTTC. It translates to CASRTTSSQETQYF.

The rearrangement joins TRBV5-1 to TRBJ2-1; D unresolved. Germline V gene sequence: CDR1 SGHRS, CDR2 YFSETQ. The CDR3 consists of 14 residues. Between the trimmed V and J ends, which lost 5 bases and 7 bases, there was a span of 16 bases. CDR3: CASSMELSRNEQFF. CDR3 nucleotides: TGCGCCAGCAGTATGGAACTTTCTCGGAATGAGCAGTTCTTC.

This clone has just one count. J is TRBJ2-6 and V is TRBV18, with a tentative D call TRBD1 (6 bases). Germline V lookup: CDR1 KGHSH, CDR2 LQKENI. The V gene lost 3 bases and the J gene lost 0 bases, with 21 bases spanning the gap. This CDR3 region has 20 residues. In DNA form, the CDR3 reads TGTGCCAGCTCACCTCTGCCACTAACAGGGCTAAGCTCTGGGGCCAACGTCCTGACTTTC. It specifies CASSPLPLTGLSSGANVLTF. Drawing the rest from reference TRBV18 and TRBJ2-6, the complete variable domain is NAGVMQNPRHLVRRRGQEARLRCSPMKGHSHVYWYRQLPEEGLKFMVYLQKENIIDESGMPKERFSAEFPKEGPSILRIQQVVRGDSAAYFCASSPLPLTGLSSGANVLTFGAGSRLTVL.

A word on this clone: The junction departs from the called germline gene at one end, perhaps through a read error. V is TRBV7-7 and J is TRBJ2-1, with 9 bases aligning to TRBD2. The germline V gene encodes CDR1 SSHAT and CDR2 FNYEAQ (reference sequence). CDR3 length equals 16 residues. The CDR3 sequence is CASSSSWASGNNEQFF. CDR3 nucleotides: TGTGCTAGCAGCTCCTCATGGGCTAGCGGGAACAATGAGCAGTTCTTC.

The chain carries TRBV7-9 and TRBJ2-1; D may be TRBD2 (6 bases). The germline V gene encodes CDR1 SEHNR and CDR2 FQNEAQ (reference sequence). This CDR3 contains 16 residues. Trimming removed 5 bases at V and 3 bases at J, with 17 bases between. The CDR3 sequence: CASSPFGGGLYNEQFF. The CDR3 DNA sequence: TGTGCCAGCAGCCCCTTCGGGGGAGGACTCTACAATGAGCAGTTCTTC.

This chain uses TRBV28 with TRBJ2-1; the match to TRBD2 covers 10 bases. V shed 6 bases, J shed 4 bases, and the junction held 3 bases outside the gene matches. The germline V gene encodes CDR1 MDHEN and CDR2 SYDVKM. There are 14 residues in the CDR3. CDR3 region: CASSLAGDYNEQFF. CDR3 coding DNA: TGTGCCAGCAGCCTAGCGGGAGATTACAATGAGCAGTTCTTC.

This clone was seen just once. The gene calls are TRBV6-1 and TRBJ1-3; a weak D match, TRBD1 (6 bases). CDR1 is MNHNS and CDR2 is SASEGT in the germline V gene. The V end lost 6 bases, the J end lost 2 bases, and 8 bases lay between the germline ends. This CDR3 has 13 amino acids. Here the CDR3 DNA reads TGTGCCAGCAGAGGGGGAGCTGGAAACACCATATATTTT. Translating it yields CASRGGAGNTIYF.

The V call is TRBV18, the J call TRBJ1-4; D is uncertain. V lost 2 bases and J 2 bases, leaving 3 bases between the germline ends. The CDR3 sequence is 13 residues long. In germline, CDR1 is KGHSH, CDR2 LQKENI. The CDR3 DNA reads TGTGCCAGCTCACCAGAGACTAATGAAAAACTGTTTTTT. As protein: CASSPETNEKLFF.

V and J are TRBV2 and TRBJ1-5, with D perhaps matching TRBD1 (6 bases). CDR1 SNHLY and CDR2 FYNNEI come from the germline V gene. The CDR3 consists of 14 residues. The V end lost 6 bases, the J end lost 3 bases, and 12 bases lay between the germline ends. Here the CDR3 DNA reads TGTGCCAGCAGAAATACAGGGACCAATCAGCCCCAGCATTTT. Encoded protein: CASRNTGTNQPQHF.

There are a few counts of this clone. The V call is TRBV7-2, the J call TRBJ1-1; D gene unclear. CDR3 length: 13 amino acids. Germline CDR1 and CDR2: SGHTA and FQGNSA. The V and J ends lost 4 bases and 2 bases respectively, with 8 bases between them. The CDR3, as DNA: TGTGCCAGCAGCTACCGACAAAACACTGAAGCTTTCTTT. It specifies CASSYRQNTEAFF. The variable domain in full, completed from reference TRBV7-2 and TRBJ1-1, reads GAGVSQSPSNKVTEKGKDVELRCDPISGHTALYWYRQSLGQGLEFLIYFQGNSAPDKSGLPSDRFSAERTGGSVSTLTIQRTQQEDSAVYLCASSYRQNTEAFFGQGTRLTVV.

The chain links TRBV25-1 to TRBJ1-1, with D hard to call. The CDR3 runs to 15 residues. Looked up from germline, CDR1 is MGHDK and CDR2 is SYGVNS. V lost 0 bases, J lost 0 bases, and 8 bases lay in between. The DNA for the CDR3 is TGTGCCAGCAGTGAATATTCGGGGATGAACACTGAAGCTTTCTTT. Its protein is CASSEYSGMNTEAFF.

This sequence joins TRBV15 and TRBJ1-1; D is perhaps TRBD1 (5 bases). Germline V gene lookup returns CDR1 LNHNV and CDR2 YYDKDF (reference sequence). The CDR3 covers 15 residues. V was clipped by 0 bases and J by 8 bases, with 16 bases between them. The CDR3 sequence: CATSRDPNGGSEAFF. The CDR3 nucleotides are TGTGCCACCAGCAGAGACCCTAACGGGGGGAGCGAAGCTTTCTTT. The full variable domain, completed using reference TRBV15 and TRBJ1-1, is DAMVIQNPRYQVTQFGKPVTLSCSQTLNHNVMYWYQQKSSQAPKLLFHYYDKDFNNEADTPDNFQSRRPNTSFCFLDIRSPGLGDTAMYLCATSRDPNGGSEAFFGQGTRLTVV.

This clone was detected a few times. The rearrangement joins TRBV6-1 to TRBJ2-7; D is unresolved. The CDR3 runs to 15 residues. V was pared by 0 bases and J by 1 base, with 10 bases between. Germline assignment: CDR1 MNHNS and CDR2 SASEGT. The CDR3 region has the DNA TGTGCCAGCAGTGAAGCCCAAGGACGGTCCTACGAGCAGTACTTC. Translated: CASSEAQGRSYEQYF.

This clone has only one observation. This sequence joins TRBV19 and TRBJ2-5; a possible D gene is TRBD2 (5 bases). The V gene lost 6 bases and the J gene lost 2 bases, with 10 bases spanning the gap. The CDR3 contains 13 residues. CDR1 is LNHDA, CDR2 SQIVND, per germline (reference sequence). In DNA, the CDR3 is TGTGCCAGTAGGCAAAGGACTCAAGAGACCCAGTACTTC. Translated, it gives CASRQRTQETQYF.

The rearrangement links TRBV7-3 to TRBJ2-7, with 11 nucleotides matching TRBD1. J gave up 6 bases and V 5 bases, and 3 bases lay outside the gene matches. Germline V gene lookup returns CDR1 SGHTA and CDR2 FQGTGA. This CDR3 is built from 13 residues. The CDR3 sequence is CASSGGQGAEQYF. CDR3 nucleotides: TGTGCCAGCAGCGGTGGACAGGGGGCCGAGCAGTACTTC.

The chain links TRBV6-5 to TRBJ2-1; 8 bases agree with TRBD2. CDR1 is MNHEY and CDR2 is SVGAGI in the germline V gene. The CDR3 spans 15 residues. Trimming took 2 bases from V and 4 from J; bases not matched to a gene: 4. Here the CDR3 DNA reads TGTGCCAGCAGTTACGACGGCGGGGGGTACAATGAGCAGTTCTTC. Translating it yields CASSYDGGGYNEQFF.

The gene calls are TRBV7-4 and TRBJ1-5; maybe TRBD1 (5 bases). Germline V lookup: CDR1 SGHVT, CDR2 SQSDAQ. This CDR3 contains 13 residues. The V end lost 2 bases, the J end lost 7 bases, and 9 bases lay between the germline ends. The CDR3 region is CASSLRGGQPQHF. The CDR3, as DNA: TGTGCCAGCAGCTTAAGGGGAGGCCAGCCCCAGCATTTT. Using reference TRBV7-4 and TRBJ1-5 for the parts outside the CDR3, the full variable domain is GAGVSQSPRYKVAKRGRDVALRCDSISGHVTLYWYRQTLGQGSEVLTYSQSDAQRDKSGRPSGRFSAERPERSVSTLKIQRTEQGDSAVYLCASSLRGGQPQHFGDGTRLSIL.